This T cell receptor (beta chain) originates from a study of T cells in tuberculosis. About the study: CD1B tetramers identified T cells specific for mycobacterial lipid GMM.

Germline CDR1 MGHRA, CDR2 YSYEKL. V lost 3 bases and J 2 bases, leaving 17 bases between the germline ends. The CDR3 consists of 17 residues. Adolescents were screened for latent TB by skin test and IGRA. Sequenced by immunoSEQ multiplex PCR; TCRdb stores in-frame clones only, minus some. Here the sample spans roughly 34,000 clones, 92% being singletons. A note on this clone: Its target is unknown.

Findings and limits, study-wide: GMM-specific TCRs were nearer to active tuberculosis alpha repertoires, suggesting expansion.

The source of this sequence is a donor between 10 and 29 years old with latent tuberculosis or without tuberculosis infection. Some clones in this sample may be carry-over from other donors' samples. The V and J genes are TRBV4-1 and TRBJ2-1; D is undetermined. Source material: PBMCs. The CDR3 spells CASSHPPPEKPYNEQFF. The CDR3 DNA reads as TGCGCCAGCAGCCATCCCCCCCCGGAGAAGCCCTACAATGAGCAGTTCTTC.